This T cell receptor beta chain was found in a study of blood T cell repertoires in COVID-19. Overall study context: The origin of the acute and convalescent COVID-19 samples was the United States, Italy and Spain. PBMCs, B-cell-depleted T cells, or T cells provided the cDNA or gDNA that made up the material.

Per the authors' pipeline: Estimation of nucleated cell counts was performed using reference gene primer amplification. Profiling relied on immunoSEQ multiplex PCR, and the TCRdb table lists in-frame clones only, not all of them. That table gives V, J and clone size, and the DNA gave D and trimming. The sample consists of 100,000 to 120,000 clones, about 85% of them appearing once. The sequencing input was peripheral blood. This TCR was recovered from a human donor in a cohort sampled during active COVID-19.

CDR3 protein: CASSRAPSGTGTNEQFF. The CDR3 bases are TGCGCCAGCAGCAGGGCGCCCTCCGGGACAGGGACCAATGAGCAGTTCTTC. This rearrangement joins TRBV5-1 to TRBJ2-1; TRBD1 aligns across 9 bases. Germline loops: CDR1 SGHRS, CDR2 YFSETQ. The CDR3 contains 17 residues. V shed 4 bases, J shed 6 bases, and the junction held 14 bases outside the gene matches.